This T cell receptor beta chain was recovered during a study of cytomegalovirus exposure and HLA in healthy donors. Study in general: Per a later analysis, the 666 first-cohort and 120 validation repertoires shared one platform.

Of note for this clone: No antigen is known for it.

The CDR3 consists of 13 residues. The germline V gene has CDR1 MNHNY and CDR2 SVGAGI (reference sequence). Trimming removed 7 bases at V and 1 base at J, with 10 bases between. Overall study findings and caveats: Reports indicated that the classifier achieved high specificity and sensitivity in diagnosing cytomegalovirus status. Rarity held for most TCR sequences, but there were some public TCRs that occurred in many donors.

Sequencing was performed with immunoSEQ multiplex PCR; in TCRdb, only in-frame clones are kept and a portion is missing. Altogether some 210,000 clones are present, approximately 87% being singletons, with the ten largest covering roughly 5.4%. Sequenced sample: PBMCs. The V and J genes are TRBV6-6 and TRBJ2-5; D is unresolved. This receptor was obtained from a woman aged 18-29 years in good health and CMV-seronegative. The CDR3 reads CASTPDLQETQYF. The CDR3 DNA sequence: TGTGCCAGCACCCCGGACCTCCAAGAGACCCAGTACTTC.